What follows describes a single T cell receptor beta chain. Its antigen remains unknown. Extracted RNA was reverse transcribed into cDNA, the sequencing template. TCRdb keeps only in-frame clones here, not all; method: immunoSEQ multiplex PCR. In the table there are 170,000 or so clones, 58% of which are singletons. The data stem from a study of CD8+ T cells in alopecia areata. Study-wide results and caveats: Sequencing of scalp samples also includes resident alphabeta T cells from normal skin. Mouse data revealed clearer TCR sharing than patient data did, a gap possibly tied to HLA.

Specified treatment: oral pan-JAK inhibitor, 5-10 mg twice daily. Lesional scalp punch biopsies and peripheral blood were collected from alopecia areata patients. The CDR3 totals 13 residues. Germline V lookup: CDR1 PRHDT, CDR2 FYEKMQ (reference sequence). Trimming took off 5 bases at V and 0 bases at J, with 7 bases between the two ends. The genes are TRBV13 and TRBJ1-1; a weak D match, TRBD1 (6 bases). The TCR sequence derives from a human donor with alopecia areata. The specimen was CD8+ T cells sorted from blood, collected at week 24, from a patient treated with tofacitinib. This CDR3 is CASSGQMNTEAFF. The CDR3 coding sequence is TGTGCCAGCAGCGGACAGATGAACACTGAAGCTTTCTTT.